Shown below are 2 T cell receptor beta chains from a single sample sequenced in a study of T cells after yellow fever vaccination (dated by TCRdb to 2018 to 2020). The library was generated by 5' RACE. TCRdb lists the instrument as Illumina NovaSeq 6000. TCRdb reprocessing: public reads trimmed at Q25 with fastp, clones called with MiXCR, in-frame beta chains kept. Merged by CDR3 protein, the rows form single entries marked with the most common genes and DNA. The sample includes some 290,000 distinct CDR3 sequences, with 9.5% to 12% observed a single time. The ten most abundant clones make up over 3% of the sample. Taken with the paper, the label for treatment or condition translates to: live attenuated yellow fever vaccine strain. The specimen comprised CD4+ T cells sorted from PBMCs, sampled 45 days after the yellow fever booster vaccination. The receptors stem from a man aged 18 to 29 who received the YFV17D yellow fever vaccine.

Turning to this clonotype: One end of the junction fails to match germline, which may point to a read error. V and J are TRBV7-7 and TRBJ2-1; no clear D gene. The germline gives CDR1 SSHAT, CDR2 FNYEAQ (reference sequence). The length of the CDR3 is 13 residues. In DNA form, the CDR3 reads TGTGCTAGCAGCTCGGCGTGGGGTGGTGAGCAGTTCTTC. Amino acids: CASSSAWGGEQFF.

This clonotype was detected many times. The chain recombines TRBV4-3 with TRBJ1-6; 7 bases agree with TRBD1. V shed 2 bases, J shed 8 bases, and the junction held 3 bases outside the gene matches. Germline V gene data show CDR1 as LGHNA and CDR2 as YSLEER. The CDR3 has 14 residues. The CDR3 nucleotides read TGCGCCAGCAGCCAATTTACAGGGGATTCACCCCTCCACTTT. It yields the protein CASSQFTGDSPLHF.